The clone carrying this TCR beta chain ranks as medium-sized. Germline lookup yields CDR1 SGHAT and CDR2 FQNNGV. V was cut by 1 base and J by 0 bases, with 7 bases left in between. This CDR3 region has 16 residues. Multiplex touch-down PCR with TRB-A/B primers amplified rearranged V-D-J TRB sequences. TCRdb re-called the multiplex PCR reads with MiXCR, one entry per CDR3 protein. The table has roughly 4,600 distinct CDR3 sequences, around 20% seen once. The data belong to a study of T cell repertoires in aging, cancer and after chemotherapy. Peripheral blood genomic DNA, not sorted cells or RNA, was the template.

The rearrangement joins TRBV11-2 to TRBJ2-6, with D tentatively TRBD2 (5 bases). The sequence came from a human donor in good health. The donor label of this sample is uncertain. The sequenced sample was blood. The CDR3 region has the DNA TGTGCCAGCAGCTTAGTGCGGGCCTCTGGGGCCAACGTCCTGACTTTC. Translated, it gives CASSLVRASGANVLTF.